One sample yielded the 31 T cell receptor beta chains listed below, sequenced in a study of T cell changes during pregnancy in multiple sclerosis. The assay was immunoSEQ multiplex PCR, and TCRdb's table has in-frame clones only and misses some. The sample holds under 55,000 clones; roughly 90% are singletons and the top ten take about 2%. Material: peripheral blood, obtained in the first trimester of pregnancy. The receptors originated from a female donor with multiple sclerosis, enrolled in a pregnancy study.

This clone was seen only once. J is TRBJ2-1 and V is TRBV5-4, with D unclear. The CDR3 contains 13 residues. Germline CDR1 SGHNT, CDR2 YYREEE (reference sequence). V lost 4 bases and J 4 bases, leaving 9 bases between the germline ends. CDR3 sequence reads: CASSPEEYNEQFF. CDR3 sequence (DNA): TGTGCCAGCAGCCCTGAGGAGTACAATGAGCAGTTCTTC.

Note on this clone: This sample also contains other DNA sequences that code for the same CDR3. The rearrangement links TRBV6-5 to TRBJ1-5, with D maybe TRBD1 (5 bases). V was shortened by 6 bases and J by 2 bases, with 14 bases between the two germline ends. The germline gives CDR1 MNHEY, CDR2 SVGAGI. The CDR3 length is 15 residues. The CDR3 DNA sequence: TGTGCCAGCAGCACCGGGACGGGGGGCAATCAGCCCCAGCATTTT. Protein: CASSTGTGGNQPQHF.

This sequence joins TRBV6-5 and TRBJ2-7; possibly TRBD1 for D (6 bases). The CDR3 runs 13 residues. Germline loops: CDR1 MNHEY, CDR2 SVGAGI. The V gene lost 6 bases and the J gene lost 7 bases, with 16 bases spanning the gap. The DNA of the CDR3 is TGTGCCAGCAGGGATCACACAGGGTATGAGCAGTACTTC. It codes for CASRDHTGYEQYF.

The chain recombines TRBV18 with TRBJ2-2; 10 bases are a match to TRBD1. The CDR3 sequence is 13 residues long. Germline values: CDR1 KGHSH, CDR2 LQKENI. J lost 3 bases, V lost 8 bases, and 0 bases had no gene match. CDR3 loop: CASGQGDTGELFF. In nucleotides, the CDR3 is TGTGCCAGCGGACAGGGGGACACCGGGGAGCTGTTTTTT.

This chain links TRBV29-1 with TRBJ1-2; 7 bases are a match to TRBD1. The CDR3 consists of 11 residues. CDR1 is SQVTM, CDR2 ANQGSEA, per germline. V was clipped by 7 bases and J by 4 bases; unmatched bases: 3. CDR3 coding DNA: TGCAGCGCTCGACAGGGCTATGGCTACACCTTC. Translated: CSARQGYGYTF. The variable domain in full, completed from reference TRBV29-1 and TRBJ1-2, reads SAVISQKPSRDICQRGTSLTIQCQVDSQVTMMFWYRQQPGQSLTLIATANQGSEATYESGFVIDKFPISRPNLTFSTLTVSNMSPEDSSIYLCSARQGYGYTFGSGTRLTVV.

This clone turned up a few times. The rearrangement uses TRBV5-1 and TRBJ2-3; 8 bases match TRBD1. V was clipped by 7 bases and J by 5 bases; unmatched bases: 6. Germline V CDR1 and CDR2: SGHRS, YFSETQ. CDR3 length equals 13 residues. The CDR3 protein is CASGPTGGDTQYF. The CDR3 DNA sequence: TGCGCCAGCGGCCCTACAGGGGGAGATACGCAGTATTTT.

The chain joins TRBV6-1 to TRBJ1-1, with 9 bases identical to TRBD1. Germline V CDR1 and CDR2: MNHNS, SASEGT. V lost 3 bases to trimming and J lost 4 bases; unmatched junction nucleotides: 6. The CDR3 contains 15 residues. CDR3 bases: TGTGCCAGCAGTGAGAACAGGGGGCTGGTCACTGAAGCTTTCTTT. Protein: CASSENRGLVTEAFF.

V is TRBV5-1 and J is TRBJ2-7; TRBD1 aligns across 9 bases. The CDR3 is 15 amino acids. Looked up from germline, CDR1 is SGHRS and CDR2 is YFSETQ. Losses at the gene ends were 4 bases for V and 6 bases for J; bases not matched to a gene: 11. CDR3 DNA sequence: TGCGCCAGCAGCACCGAGTGGGACAGGGTTAGCGAGCAGTACTTC. It specifies CASSTEWDRVSEQYF.

This rearrangement joins TRBV5-1 to TRBJ2-2; 8 nucleotides line up with TRBD2. V was pared by 6 bases and J by 5 bases, with 9 bases of the junction left unmatched. This CDR3 is 15 amino acids long. The V gene's germline CDR1 is SGHRS and CDR2 YFSETQ. The CDR3 is CASTPGGGGTGELFF. DNA for the CDR3: TGCGCCAGCACCCCCGGGGGCGGGGGGACCGGGGAGCTGTTTTTT.

The V and J genes are TRBV28 and TRBJ1-5; a possible D gene is TRBD1 (6 bases). Germline CDR1 and CDR2: MDHEN and SYDVKM. The CDR3 has 14 residues. Trimming removed 6 bases from V and 0 bases from J, with 9 bases in between. The CDR3 DNA reads TGTGCCAGCAGAACAGGGTTTAGCAATCAGCCCCAGCATTTT. It translates to CASRTGFSNQPQHF.

This chain connects TRBV5-1 to TRBJ2-2, with a possible D match to TRBD2 (5 bases). Trimming left V 1 base short and J 5 bases short, with 9 bases between. The length of the CDR3 is 14 residues. Germline V CDR1 and CDR2: SGHRS, YFSETQ. The CDR3, as DNA: TGCGCCAGCAGCTTGAGAGGGTGGACCGGGGAGCTGTTTTTT. This gives the protein CASSLRGWTGELFF.

The V call is TRBV5-5, the J call TRBJ1-2; TRBD1 is a possible D gene (6 bases). The germline V gene encodes CDR1 SGHKS and CDR2 YYEKEE (reference sequence). Trimming shortened V by 2 bases and J by 6 bases, and 20 bases separated the two germline ends. The CDR3 length is 16 residues. The CDR3 here is CASSLFTGIRADGYTF. The CDR3, as DNA: TGTGCCAGCAGCTTATTCACAGGGATTAGAGCGGATGGCTACACCTTC.

V usage is TRBV5-4 and J usage is TRBJ1-4, with D maybe TRBD1 (5 bases). This CDR3 is built from 14 residues. V lost 0 bases, J lost 5 bases, and 8 bases lay in between. Germline-derived CDR1 and CDR2 are SGHNT and YYREEE (reference sequence). CDR3 sequence: CASSLEGRNEKLFF. The CDR3 DNA reads TGTGCCAGCAGCTTGGAGGGGAGGAATGAAAAACTGTTTTTT.

This sequence joins TRBV27 and TRBJ2-2, with D tentatively TRBD1 (6 bases). This CDR3 has 14 amino acids. Trimming stripped 4 bases from V and 4 bases from J, with 10 bases between. Per germline, CDR1 MNHEY and CDR2 SMNVEV (reference sequence). The CDR3 sequence is CASSWGPLTGELFF. CDR3 DNA: TGTGCCAGCAGTTGGGGGCCTCTCACCGGGGAGCTGTTTTTT.

This chain uses TRBV28 with TRBJ1-2; D is undetermined. With 2 bases removed from V and 8 bases from J, the gap between germline ends came to 21 bases. This CDR3 comprises 16 residues. The germline CDR1 and CDR2 sequences are MDHEN and SYDVKM. In nucleotides, the CDR3 is TGTGCCAGCAGTTTACTCGGCCTCAACTCCCGGGAGGGCTACACCTTC. Its translation is CASSLLGLNSREGYTF.

The rearrangement joins TRBV6-8 to TRBJ2-7; unclear D gene. V dropped 3 bases and J dropped 2 bases, with 14 bases sitting between them. The CDR3 spans 15 residues. Germline values: CDR1 MNHGY, CDR2 SAAAGT. The chain's CDR3 is CASSYFSPVPYEQYF. The CDR3 DNA sequence: TGTGCCAGCAGTTATTTCAGTCCTGTGCCCTACGAGCAGTACTTC.

In its sample, this clone was seen a few times. The CDR3 bases are TGTGCCAGCAGTCCATCACTAGCGGGGGGGATCCTTTCGAGCACAGATACGCAGTATTTT. Translation: CASSPSLAGGILSSTDTQYF. The rearrangement joins TRBV27 to TRBJ2-3, with TRBD2 identical over 13 bases. After removal of 5 bases from V and 0 bases from J, the junction contained 14 bases not matched to a gene. This CDR3 spans 20 amino acids. Looked up from germline, CDR1 is MNHEY and CDR2 is SMNVEV (reference sequence).

V usage is TRBV5-1 and J usage is TRBJ2-1; 9 nucleotides match TRBD1. This CDR3 spans 14 amino acids. The V gene end was trimmed by 7 bases and the J gene end by 4 bases; junction bases not matched to a gene: 6. Germline lookup yields CDR1 SGHRS and CDR2 YFSETQ. Written as DNA, the CDR3 is TGCGCCAGCGAGCCCGGGACAGGGTACAATGAGCAGTTCTTC. Amino acids: CASEPGTGYNEQFF.

The chain uses TRBV7-8 and TRBJ2-5; 9 positions match TRBD2. The CDR3 covers 14 residues. The V and J ends lost 3 bases and 3 bases, in that order; junction bases with no gene match: 2. Germline-derived CDR1 and CDR2 are SGHVS and FQNEAQ. CDR3 DNA: TGTGCCAGCAGCTTGTTAGCGGGGGAAGAGACCCAGTACTTC. Translation: CASSLLAGEETQYF.

The chain has TRBV30 and TRBJ2-1, with 7 bases lining up with TRBD2. This CDR3 has 12 residues. Germline values: CDR1 GTSNPN, CDR2 SVGIG (reference sequence). Germline trimming cut 8 bases from V and 4 bases from J; bases unmatched to any gene: 5. CDR3 nucleotides: TGTGCCCGGGGGGTAGGTTACAATGAGCAGTTCTTC. Its translation: CARGVGYNEQFF.

The rearrangement uses TRBV5-1 and TRBJ2-7, with 7 bases lining up with TRBD2. The CDR3 runs to 16 residues. V trimming: 1 base; J trimming: 2 bases; junction bases outside the gene matches: 9. CDR1 SGHRS and CDR2 YFSETQ come from the germline V gene. In DNA form, the CDR3 reads TGCGCCAGCAGCTTGTTCGGCGGGGGACTCCCCTACGAGCAGTACTTC. As protein: CASSLFGGGLPYEQYF.

The CDR3 loop reads CASSHGLSGVYNEQFF. The CDR3 coding sequence is TGTGCCAGCAGCCACGGGTTGAGCGGGGTTTACAATGAGCAGTTCTTC. The chain combines TRBV13 with TRBJ2-1; TRBD2 agrees at 7 bases. CDR1 is PRHDT and CDR2 is FYEKMQ in the germline V gene (reference sequence). J was trimmed by 4 bases and V by 5 bases; bases with no gene match: 11. CDR3 size: 16 residues. Based on the CDR3 plus reference TRBV13 and TRBJ2-1, the full variable domain is AAGVIQSPRHLIKEKRETATLKCYPIPRHDTVYWYQQGPGQDPQFLISFYEKMQSDKGSIPDRFSAQQFSDYHSELNMSSLELGDSALYFCASSHGLSGVYNEQFFGPGTRLTVL.

This clone occurred once. The chain couples TRBV4-3 to TRBJ2-5, with D possibly being TRBD1 (6 bases). The DNA end favors TRBJ2-7, so the J call may be wrong. CDR3 length: 16 residues. The germline V gene encodes CDR1 LGHNA and CDR2 YSLEER. DNA for the CDR3: TGCGCCAGCAGCCAATCCGGGACACGAAATTTCTACGAGCAGTACTTC. It codes for CASSQSGTRNFYEQYF.

The chain is built from TRBV5-1 and TRBJ2-7; D possibly corresponds to TRBD2 (5 bases). The CDR3 totals 16 residues. The germline V gene has CDR1 SGHRS and CDR2 YFSETQ. The V gene lost 0 bases and the J gene lost 5 bases, with 18 bases spanning the gap. The CDR3: CASSLEPGRTRDEQYF. Here the CDR3 DNA reads TGCGCCAGCAGCTTGGAGCCTGGACGGACTCGGGACGAGCAGTACTTC. The full variable domain, rest sourced from reference TRBV5-1 and TRBJ2-7, is KAGVTQTPRYLIKTRGQQVTLSCSPISGHRSVSWYQQTPGQGLQFLFEYFSETQRNKGNFPGRFSGRQFSNSRSEMNVSTLELGDSALYLCASSLEPGRTRDEQYFGPGTRLTVT.

V gene TRBV6-1 combines with J gene TRBJ1-6; 9 bases are shared with TRBD1. Germline V CDR1 and CDR2: MNHNS, SASEGT. The CDR3 totals 14 residues. V was clipped by 4 bases and J by 5 bases; unmatched bases: 0. The CDR3 reads CASSGTGDNSPLHF. The CDR3 DNA is TGTGCCAGCAGTGGGACAGGGGATAATTCACCCCTCCACTTT.

This clone is a singleton in its sample. CDR3 amino acids: CASSLALQAEAFF. CDR3 in DNA: TGCGCCAGCAGCTTGGCCCTGCAGGCTGAAGCTTTCTTT. The chain joins TRBV5-1 to TRBJ1-1; no firm D call. Germline CDR1 reads SGHRS; CDR2 reads YFSETQ. The CDR3 is made up of 13 amino acids. V gave up 0 bases and J gave up 6 bases, with 9 bases separating them.

V is TRBV7-9 and J is TRBJ2-3; 7 bases map to TRBD2. The CDR3 loop spans 16 amino acids. With V trimmed by 3 bases and J by 2 bases, 8 bases remained unmatched. Germline V gene data show CDR1 as SEHNR and CDR2 as FQNEAQ (reference sequence). The CDR3 protein is CASSFSTAGYTDTQYF. CDR3 nucleotides: TGTGCCAGCAGCTTCTCCACAGCGGGATACACAGATACGCAGTATTTT. Supplemented by reference TRBV7-9 and TRBJ2-3, the full variable domain reads DTGVSQNPRHKITKRGQNVTFRCDPISEHNRLYWYRQTLGQGPEFLTYFQNEAQLEKSRLLSDRFSAERPKGSFSTLEIQRTEQGDSAMYLCASSFSTAGYTDTQYFGPGTRLTVL.

This sequence joins TRBV5-1 and TRBJ1-6; D may be TRBD1 (6 bases). Germline-derived CDR1 and CDR2 are SGHRS and YFSETQ. The CDR3 spans 16 residues. The V gene lost 0 bases and the J gene lost 0 bases, with 7 bases spanning the gap. CDR3 DNA: TGCGCCAGCAGCTTGGTGGGGGCCTCCTATAATTCACCCCTCCACTTT. Its protein product is CASSLVGASYNSPLHF. Drawing the rest from reference TRBV5-1 and TRBJ1-6, the complete variable domain is KAGVTQTPRYLIKTRGQQVTLSCSPISGHRSVSWYQQTPGQGLQFLFEYFSETQRNKGNFPGRFSGRQFSNSRSEMNVSTLELGDSALYLCASSLVGASYNSPLHFGNGTRLTVT.

This clone turned up a few times. V is TRBV5-1 and J is TRBJ1-2; 9 nucleotides line up with TRBD1. Germline assignment: CDR1 SGHRS and CDR2 YFSETQ. Unmatched junction bases numbered 5, after V lost 2 bases and J lost 6 bases. The CDR3 totals 14 residues. The CDR3 is CASSLGTGRDGYTF. The CDR3 DNA reads TGCGCCAGCAGCTTAGGGACAGGGAGAGATGGCTACACCTTC.

This sequence joins TRBV4-1 and TRBJ1-5; D call uncertain. The CDR3 has 13 amino acids. CDR1 MGHRA and CDR2 YSYEKL come from the germline V gene. Trimming removed 0 bases at V and 6 bases at J, with 6 bases between. CDR3 in amino acids: CASSQDPTQPQHF. The DNA for the CDR3 is TGCGCCAGCAGCCAAGATCCTACTCAGCCCCAGCATTTT.

This rearrangement joins TRBV29-1 to TRBJ1-2; D is unclear. The CDR3 consists of 13 residues. With 3 bases removed from V and 5 bases from J, the gap between germline ends came to 13 bases. Germline CDR1 and CDR2: SQVTM and ANQGSEA. CDR3 coding DNA: TGCAGCGTTGAGAGGTCCGGATCTTATGGCTACACCTTC. Amino acids: CSVERSGSYGYTF.